This T cell receptor (beta chain) was sequenced during a study of regulatory T cells in long-lasting Graves disease (dated by TCRdb to about 2021). Regarding the study in general: Persistent Graves' disease meant more than 5 years of antithyroid drug treatment with TSH receptor autoantibodies that stayed positive. Patients with persistent Graves' disease were compared with patients with newly diagnosed Graves' disease using TCR sequencing and RNA sequencing of peripheral blood. A total of approximately 35 samples underwent TCR sequencing: about 13 from persistent and around 20 from newly diagnosed Graves' disease patients. On average, persistent Graves' disease patients in the clinical cohort had been on antithyroid drugs for about 9.3 years. The study took place in China and was registered as a clinical trial. Broader findings and caveats from the paper: Persistent patients shared more public clonotypes among themselves (more than 2,500) than newly diagnosed patients did (over 900). Sequencing and analysis were limited to the TCR beta chain. Peripheral blood alone was examined, since thyroid tissue, which constituted the primary lesion, could not be accessed. Lower TCR Shannon entropy and fewer highly expanded clones were observed in persistent Graves' disease patients than in newly diagnosed patients, which suggested clonal expansion. The authors noted that the small sample size was a limitation that may lower accuracy. Preferential use of TRBV28, TRBJ1-2 and TRBJ2-5 was observed in persistent disease, whereas TRBV20-1 and TRBJ2-1 were favored in newly diagnosed disease.

To prepare the library, multiplex PCR was applied. This sample was sequenced with an Illumina HiSeq 4000. CDR3 regions were amplified by Arm-PCR with iRepertoire HTBI primers to construct TCR beta libraries. PCR products were gel purified before sequencing. In the source study's methods: A total of around 66 TRBV and under 15 TRBJ segments were identified across samples and were used for gene usage analysis of CDR3 amino acid clonotypes. COPE and FqMerger were used to merge the filtered high-quality paired reads into contigs. Contigs were aligned with BLAST to IMGT TRBV, TRBD and TRBJ reference genes, and CDR3 was defined per IMGT. Any clonotype with a frequency above 0.1% was classified as a highly expanded clone. Repertoire diversity was measured by Shannon entropy, and V-J evenness by the Gini coefficient. Clonotypes shared by more than one individual were considered public. TCRdb handled the public reads itself, with Q25 trimming in fastp and clone calling in MiXCR, and kept productive beta chains. Every CDR3 protein is listed once, alongside the most common genes and DNA of its rows. It is TCRdb's table, rather than the study itself, that gives the V and J calls and clone size. Across this sample there are about 460,000 distinct CDR3 sequences, with approximately 23% seen only once. Together, the top ten hold roughly 13% of the sample.

Inclusive of the bounding cysteine and phenylalanine, the CDR3 is 16 residues long. The DNA shown is the 48-base CDR3, in frame from base 1. The sample's time point label, decoded: persistent/refractory GD, antithyroid drugs over 5 years with positive TRAb. For both TCR sequencing and RNA sequencing, RNA was extracted from PBMCs using TRIzol. Graves' disease was diagnosed according to American Thyroid Association guidelines. Patients were recruited from an endocrinology department in Xi'an, China. Each patient gave 7.5 to 10 milliliters of peripheral blood, collected in an EDTA anticoagulant tube. Ficoll Paque Plus density gradient separation was used to isolate PBMCs, and no further T cell sorting was done. RNA quality was checked with an Agilent 2100 Bioanalyzer and agarose gel, and concentration with a NanoDrop 2000. About this clonotype: Its recognized antigen is unknown. A read error may account for a junction end that differs from germline.

The receptor was isolated from a female donor with Graves disease. The chain employs TRBV12-3 or TRBV12-4 and TRBJ1-1; TRBD1 could be the D gene, as 5 bases match. The sequenced sample was peripheral blood mononuclear cells (PBMCs), obtained when the disease was refractory, from a patient treated with antithyroid drugs. The DNA sequence follows: TGTGCCAGCAGTTTGTTGAGCTTCGGGGCGAACTCTGAAGCTTTCTTT. This translates into CASSLLSFGANSEAFF.